The 7 T cell receptor beta chains reported below all come from one sample, sequenced in a study of cytomegalovirus exposure and HLA in healthy donors. The PCR had 60 Vbeta and 13 Jbeta primers. This table comes from immunoSEQ multiplex PCR, and its TCRdb copy is limited to in-frame clones, with some not included. The sample consists of 120,000 to 150,000 clones, roughly three quarters of them appearing once. Sequenced material: PBMCs. These receptors were collected from a male donor in good health and CMV-seronegative.

This rearrangement joins TRBV25-1 to TRBJ2-1; 9 nucleotides line up with TRBD2. In germline, CDR1 is MGHDK, CDR2 SYGVNS. This CDR3 is 15 amino acids long. J lost 3 bases, V lost 4 bases, and 4 bases had no gene match. CDR3: CASSVAGGVYNEQFF. The CDR3 coding sequence is TGTGCCAGCAGTGTGGCGGGGGGGGTCTACAATGAGCAGTTCTTC.

The J gene is TRBJ2-6, the V gene TRBV19, with 7 bases matching TRBD1. This CDR3 spans 16 amino acids. The germline V gene encodes CDR1 LNHDA and CDR2 SQIVND (reference sequence). V trimming: 6 bases; J trimming: 3 bases; junction bases outside the gene matches: 8. CDR3 sequence reads: CASSVQGFGGANVLTF. CDR3 DNA sequence: TGTGCCAGTAGCGTACAGGGGTTCGGTGGGGCCAACGTCCTGACTTTC.

The chain couples TRBV5-1 to TRBJ2-7; D might be TRBD1 (6 bases). The CDR3 extends over 15 amino acids. Germline V gives CDR1 SGHRS, CDR2 YFSETQ. V lost 5 bases, J lost 3 bases, and 18 bases lay in between. CDR3 in DNA: TGCGCCAGCAGTTCACAAGGGGGTAGTAGCTACGAGCAGTACTTC. As protein: CASSSQGGSSYEQYF.

V usage is TRBV18 and J usage is TRBJ1-2; 8 nucleotides line up with TRBD1. The J segment lost 3 bases and the V segment lost 6 bases, leaving 6 bases of the junction unmatched. Germline V gene lookup returns CDR1 KGHSH and CDR2 LQKENI. The CDR3 loop spans 14 amino acids. For the CDR3, the DNA is TGTGCCAGCTCCCCCGGACAGGGCGACTATGGCTACACCTTC. As protein: CASSPGQGDYGYTF.

The V gene is TRBV7-3, the J gene TRBJ1-1; D not resolved. The germline V and J ends were trimmed by 2 bases and 6 bases, with 10 bases remaining between them. This CDR3 has 13 residues. Germline V lookup: CDR1 SGHTA, CDR2 FQGTGA. The CDR3 DNA is TGTGCCAGCAGCTTATCGGGGAGGGCTGAAGCTTTCTTT. Translation: CASSLSGRAEAFF. The full variable domain, completed using reference TRBV7-3 and TRBJ1-1, is GAGVSQTPSNKVTEKGKYVELRCDPISGHTALYWYRQSLGQGPEFLIYFQGTGAADDSGLPNDRFFAVRPEGSVSTLKIQRTERGDSAVYLCASSLSGRAEAFFGQGTRLTVV.

The genes are TRBV4-3 and TRBJ2-1; D might be TRBD2 (5 bases). V was clipped by 4 bases and J by 2 bases, with 6 bases between them. This CDR3 has 13 amino acids. Germline V CDR1 and CDR2: LGHNA, YSLEER. The CDR3 reads CASSLGAYNEQFF. CDR3 coding DNA: TGCGCCAGCAGCCTCGGGGCCTACAATGAGCAGTTCTTC.

The chain has TRBV5-4 and TRBJ1-2; TRBD1 aligns across 8 bases. The V and J ends lost 4 bases and 5 bases, in that order; junction bases with no gene match: 10. This CDR3 is built from 15 residues. Germline CDR1 and CDR2: SGHNT and YYREEE (reference sequence). The CDR3 DNA follows: TGTGCCAGCAGCCCCGGACAGGGAACTGATTATGGCTACACCTTC. Translated, it gives CASSPGQGTDYGYTF.